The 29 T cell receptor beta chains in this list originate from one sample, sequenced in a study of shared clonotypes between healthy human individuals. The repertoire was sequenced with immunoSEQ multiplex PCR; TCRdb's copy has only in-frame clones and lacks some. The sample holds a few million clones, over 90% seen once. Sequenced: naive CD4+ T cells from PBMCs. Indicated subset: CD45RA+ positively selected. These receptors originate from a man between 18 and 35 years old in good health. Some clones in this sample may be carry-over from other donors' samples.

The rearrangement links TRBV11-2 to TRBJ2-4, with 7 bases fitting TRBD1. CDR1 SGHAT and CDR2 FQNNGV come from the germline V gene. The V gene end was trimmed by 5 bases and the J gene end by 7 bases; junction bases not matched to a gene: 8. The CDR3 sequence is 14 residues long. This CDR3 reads CASSPQGKLNIQYF. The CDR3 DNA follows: TGTGCCAGCAGCCCACAGGGGAAGTTGAACATTCAGTACTTC. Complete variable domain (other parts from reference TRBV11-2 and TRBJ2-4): EAGVAQSPRYKIIEKRQSVAFWCNPISGHATLYWYQQILGQGPKLLIQFQNNGVVDDSQLPKDRFSAERLKGVDSTLKIQPAKLEDSAVYLCASSPQGKLNIQYFGAGTRLSVL.

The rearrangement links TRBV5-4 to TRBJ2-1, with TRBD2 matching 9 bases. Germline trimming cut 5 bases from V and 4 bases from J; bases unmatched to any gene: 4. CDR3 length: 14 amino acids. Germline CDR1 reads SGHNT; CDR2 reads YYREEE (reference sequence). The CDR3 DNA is TGTGCCAGCAGTGCGGGAGGGGTATACAATGAGCAGTTCTTC. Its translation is CASSAGGVYNEQFF.

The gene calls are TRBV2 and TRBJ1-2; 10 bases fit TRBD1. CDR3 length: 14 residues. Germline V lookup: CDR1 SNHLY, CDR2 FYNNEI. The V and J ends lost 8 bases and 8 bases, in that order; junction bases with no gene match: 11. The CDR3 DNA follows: TGTGCCAGCTTTCGACCGGGACAGGGGTTGGGCTACACCTTC. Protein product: CASFRPGQGLGYTF.

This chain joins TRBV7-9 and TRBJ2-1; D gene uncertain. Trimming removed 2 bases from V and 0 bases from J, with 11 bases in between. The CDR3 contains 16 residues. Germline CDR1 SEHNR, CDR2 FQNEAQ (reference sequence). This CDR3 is CASSLSLGDSYNEQFF. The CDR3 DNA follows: TGTGCCAGCAGCTTAAGTCTAGGCGACTCCTACAATGAGCAGTTCTTC.

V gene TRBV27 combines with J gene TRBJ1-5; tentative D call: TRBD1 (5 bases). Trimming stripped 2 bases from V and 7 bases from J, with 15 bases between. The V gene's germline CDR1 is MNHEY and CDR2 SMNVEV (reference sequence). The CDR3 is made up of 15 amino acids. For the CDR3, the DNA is TGTGCCAGCAGTTTAGGGGGTCCCTACGGACAGCCCCAGCATTTT. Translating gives CASSLGGPYGQPQHF.

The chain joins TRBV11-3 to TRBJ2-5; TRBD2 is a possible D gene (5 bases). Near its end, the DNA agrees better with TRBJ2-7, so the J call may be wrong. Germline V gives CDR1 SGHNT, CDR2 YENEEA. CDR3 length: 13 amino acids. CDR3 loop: CASSLGVGSEQYF. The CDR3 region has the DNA TGTGCCAGCAGCTTAGGTGTGGGGAGCGAGCAGTACTTC.

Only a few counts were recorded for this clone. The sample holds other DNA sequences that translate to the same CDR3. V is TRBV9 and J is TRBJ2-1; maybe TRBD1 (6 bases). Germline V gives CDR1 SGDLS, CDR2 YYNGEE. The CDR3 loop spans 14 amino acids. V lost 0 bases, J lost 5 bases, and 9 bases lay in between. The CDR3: CASSVGQGNNEQFF. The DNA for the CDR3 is TGTGCCAGCAGCGTAGGGCAGGGGAACAATGAGCAGTTCTTC.

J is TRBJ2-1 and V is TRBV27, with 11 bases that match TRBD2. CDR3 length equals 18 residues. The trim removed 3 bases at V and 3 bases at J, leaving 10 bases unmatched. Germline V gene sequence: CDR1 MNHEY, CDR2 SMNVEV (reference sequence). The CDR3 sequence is CASSFTSGSSFNYNEQFF. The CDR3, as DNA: TGTGCCAGCAGTTTTACTAGCGGGAGTTCATTCAACTACAATGAGCAGTTCTTC.

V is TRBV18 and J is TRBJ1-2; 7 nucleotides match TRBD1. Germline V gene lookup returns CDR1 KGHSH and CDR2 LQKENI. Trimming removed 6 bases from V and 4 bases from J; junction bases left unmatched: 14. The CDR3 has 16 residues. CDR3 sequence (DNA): TGTGCCAGCTCCCCCTTACCGACAGGGAGCCGCTATGGCTACACCTTC. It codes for CASSPLPTGSRYGYTF.

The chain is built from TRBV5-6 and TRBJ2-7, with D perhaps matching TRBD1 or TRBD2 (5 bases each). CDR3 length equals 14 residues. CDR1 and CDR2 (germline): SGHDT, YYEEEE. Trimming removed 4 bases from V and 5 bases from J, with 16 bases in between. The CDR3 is CASSPPGPNHEQYF. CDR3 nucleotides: TGTGCCAGCAGCCCGCCGGGACCGAACCACGAGCAGTACTTC.

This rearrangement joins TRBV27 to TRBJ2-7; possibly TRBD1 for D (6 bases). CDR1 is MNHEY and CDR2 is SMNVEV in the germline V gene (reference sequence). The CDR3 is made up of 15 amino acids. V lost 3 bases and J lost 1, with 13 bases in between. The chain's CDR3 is CASSFEQGWSYEQYF. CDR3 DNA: TGTGCCAGCAGTTTCGAGCAGGGGTGGTCCTACGAGCAGTACTTC.

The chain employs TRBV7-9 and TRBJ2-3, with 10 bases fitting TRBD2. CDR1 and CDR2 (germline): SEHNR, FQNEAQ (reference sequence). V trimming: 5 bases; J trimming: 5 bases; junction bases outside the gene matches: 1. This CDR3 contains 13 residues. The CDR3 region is CASSASGGDTQYF. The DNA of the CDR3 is TGTGCCAGCAGCGCTAGCGGGGGAGATACGCAGTATTTT. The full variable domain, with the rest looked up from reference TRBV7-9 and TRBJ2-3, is DTGVSQNPRHKITKRGQNVTFRCDPISEHNRLYWYRQTLGQGPEFLTYFQNEAQLEKSRLLSDRFSAERPKGSFSTLEIQRTEQGDSAMYLCASSASGGDTQYFGPGTRLTVL.

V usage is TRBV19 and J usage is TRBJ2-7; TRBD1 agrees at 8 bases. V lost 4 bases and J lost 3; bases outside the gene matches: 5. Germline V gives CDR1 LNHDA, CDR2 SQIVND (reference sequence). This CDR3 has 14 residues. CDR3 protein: CASSRDRRDYEQYF. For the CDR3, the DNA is TGTGCCAGTAGTAGGGACAGGCGAGACTACGAGCAGTACTTC.

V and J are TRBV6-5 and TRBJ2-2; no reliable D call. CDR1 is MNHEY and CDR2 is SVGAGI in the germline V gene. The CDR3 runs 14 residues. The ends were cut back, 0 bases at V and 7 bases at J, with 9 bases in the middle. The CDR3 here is CASSYSPQYGELFF. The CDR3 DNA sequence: TGTGCCAGCAGTTACTCTCCACAATACGGGGAGCTGTTTTTT.

The CDR3 loop is CASSLARAYQETQYF. CDR3 nucleotide sequence: TGTGCCAGCAGCTTGGCGCGGGCCTACCAAGAGACCCAGTACTTC. The V and J genes are TRBV5-6 and TRBJ2-5; TRBD2 is a possible D gene (5 bases). Germline V lookup: CDR1 SGHDT, CDR2 YYEEEE. Trimming removed 0 bases from V and 0 bases from J, with 9 bases in between. The CDR3 contains 15 residues. Supplemented by reference TRBV5-6 and TRBJ2-5, the full variable domain reads DAGVTQSPTHLIKTRGQQVTLRCSPKSGHDTVSWYQQALGQGPQFIFQYYEEEERQRGNFPDRFSGHQFPNYSSELNVNALLLGDSALYLCASSLARAYQETQYFGPGTRLLVL.

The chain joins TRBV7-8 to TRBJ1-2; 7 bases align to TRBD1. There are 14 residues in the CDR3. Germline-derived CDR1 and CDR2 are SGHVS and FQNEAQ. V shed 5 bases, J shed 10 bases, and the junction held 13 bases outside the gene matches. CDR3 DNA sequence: TGTGCCAGCAGCCCAGGGGGGCAAAGCCAGGCCTACACCTTC. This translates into CASSPGGQSQAYTF.

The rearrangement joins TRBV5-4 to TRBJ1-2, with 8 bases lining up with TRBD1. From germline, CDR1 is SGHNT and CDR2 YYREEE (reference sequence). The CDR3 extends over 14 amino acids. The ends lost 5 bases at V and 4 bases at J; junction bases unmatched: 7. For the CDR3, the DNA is TGTGCCAGCAGAAACGGGACAGGTCCCTATGGCTACACCTTC. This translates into CASRNGTGPYGYTF.

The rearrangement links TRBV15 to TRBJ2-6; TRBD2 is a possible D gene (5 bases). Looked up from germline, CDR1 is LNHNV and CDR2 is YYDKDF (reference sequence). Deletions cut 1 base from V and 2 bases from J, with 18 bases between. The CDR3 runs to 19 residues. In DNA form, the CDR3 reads TGTGCCACCAGCAGAGGGGTGGGCGGGTCTAGGACTGGGGCCAACGTCCTGACTTTC. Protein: CATSRGVGGSRTGANVLTF.

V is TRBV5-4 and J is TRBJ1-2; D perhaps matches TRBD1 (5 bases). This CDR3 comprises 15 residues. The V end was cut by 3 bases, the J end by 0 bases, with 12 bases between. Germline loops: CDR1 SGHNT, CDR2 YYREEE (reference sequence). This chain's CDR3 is CASSSGTATNYGYTF. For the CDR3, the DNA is TGTGCCAGCAGCTCCGGGACGGCCACTAACTATGGCTACACCTTC.

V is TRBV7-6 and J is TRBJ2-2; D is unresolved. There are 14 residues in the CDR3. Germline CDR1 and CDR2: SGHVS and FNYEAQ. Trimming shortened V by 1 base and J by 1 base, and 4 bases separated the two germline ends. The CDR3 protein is CASSLDQNTGELFF. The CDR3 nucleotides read TGTGCCAGCAGCTTAGACCAGAACACCGGGGAGCTGTTTTTT.

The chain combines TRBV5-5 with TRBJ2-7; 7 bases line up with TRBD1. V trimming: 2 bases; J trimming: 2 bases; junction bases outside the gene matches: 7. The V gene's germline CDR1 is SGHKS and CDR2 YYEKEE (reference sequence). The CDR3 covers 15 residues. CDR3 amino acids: CASSLVSGQTYEQYF. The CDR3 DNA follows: TGTGCCAGCAGCTTAGTGTCGGGACAGACCTACGAGCAGTACTTC.

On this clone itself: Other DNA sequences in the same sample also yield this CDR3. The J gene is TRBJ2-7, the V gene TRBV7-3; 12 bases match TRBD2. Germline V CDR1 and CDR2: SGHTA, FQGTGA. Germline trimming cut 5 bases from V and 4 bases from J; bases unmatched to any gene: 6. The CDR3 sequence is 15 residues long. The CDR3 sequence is CASSPGTSGSYEQYF. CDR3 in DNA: TGTGCCAGCAGCCCTGGGACTAGCGGGTCTTACGAGCAGTACTTC. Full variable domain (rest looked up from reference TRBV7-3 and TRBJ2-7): GAGVSQTPSNKVTEKGKYVELRCDPISGHTALYWYRQSLGQGPEFLIYFQGTGAADDSGLPNDRFFAVRPEGSVSTLKIQRTERGDSAVYLCASSPGTSGSYEQYFGPGTRLTVT.

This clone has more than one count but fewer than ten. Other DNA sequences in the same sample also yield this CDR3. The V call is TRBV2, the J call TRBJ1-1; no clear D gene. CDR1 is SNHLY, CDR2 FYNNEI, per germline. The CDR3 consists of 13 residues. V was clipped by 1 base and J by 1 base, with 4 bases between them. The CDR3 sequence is CASSEEGNTEAFF. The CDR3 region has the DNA TGTGCCAGCAGTGAAGAGGGGAACACTGAAGCTTTCTTT.

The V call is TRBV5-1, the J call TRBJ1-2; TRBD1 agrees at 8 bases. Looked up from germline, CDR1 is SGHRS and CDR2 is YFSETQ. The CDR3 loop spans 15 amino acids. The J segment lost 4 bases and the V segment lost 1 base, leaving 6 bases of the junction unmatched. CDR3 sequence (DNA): TGCGCCAGCAGCTTGTTCCAAGGGACAGGCTATGGCTACACCTTC. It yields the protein CASSLFQGTGYGYTF.

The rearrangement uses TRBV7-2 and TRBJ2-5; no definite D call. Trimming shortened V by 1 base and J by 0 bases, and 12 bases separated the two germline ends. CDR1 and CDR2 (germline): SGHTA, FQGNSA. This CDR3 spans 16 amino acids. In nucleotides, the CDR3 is TGTGCCAGCAGCTTAGTTCCCCCAGGTTACCAAGAGACCCAGTACTTC. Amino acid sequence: CASSLVPPGYQETQYF.

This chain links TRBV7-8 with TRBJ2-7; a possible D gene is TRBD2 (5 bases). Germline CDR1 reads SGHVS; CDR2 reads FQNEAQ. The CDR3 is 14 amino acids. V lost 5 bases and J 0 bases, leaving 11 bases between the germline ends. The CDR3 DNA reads TGTGCCAGCAGCCGGACTCTGAGCTCCTACGAGCAGTACTTC. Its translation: CASSRTLSSYEQYF.

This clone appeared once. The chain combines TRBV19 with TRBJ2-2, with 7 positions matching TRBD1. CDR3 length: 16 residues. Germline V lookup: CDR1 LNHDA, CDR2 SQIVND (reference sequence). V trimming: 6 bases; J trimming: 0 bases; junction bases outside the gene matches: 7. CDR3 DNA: TGTGCCAGTAGCCCAAGGGGGACAGCGAACACCGGGGAGCTGTTTTTT. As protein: CASSPRGTANTGELFF.

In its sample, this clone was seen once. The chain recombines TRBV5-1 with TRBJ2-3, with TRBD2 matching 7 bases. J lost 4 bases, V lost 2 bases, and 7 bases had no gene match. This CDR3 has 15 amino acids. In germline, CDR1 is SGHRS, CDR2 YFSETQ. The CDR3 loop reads CASSLTAGSPDTQYF. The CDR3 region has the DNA TGCGCCAGCAGCTTAACAGCGGGAAGCCCAGATACGCAGTATTTT.

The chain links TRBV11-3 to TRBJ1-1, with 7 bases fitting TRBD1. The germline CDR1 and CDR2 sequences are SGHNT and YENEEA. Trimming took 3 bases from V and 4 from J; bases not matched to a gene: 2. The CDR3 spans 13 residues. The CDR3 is CASSFAGGTEAFF. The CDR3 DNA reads TGTGCCAGCAGCTTTGCAGGGGGCACTGAAGCTTTCTTT.